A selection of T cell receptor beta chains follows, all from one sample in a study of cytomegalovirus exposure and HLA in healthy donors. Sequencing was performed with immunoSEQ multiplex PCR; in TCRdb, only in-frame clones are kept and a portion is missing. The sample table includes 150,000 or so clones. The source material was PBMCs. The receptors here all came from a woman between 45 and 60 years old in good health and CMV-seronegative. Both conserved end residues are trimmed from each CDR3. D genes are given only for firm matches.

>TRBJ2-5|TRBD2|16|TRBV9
ASSEGTSGAPGQETQY
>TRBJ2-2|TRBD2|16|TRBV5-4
ASSQGLAGVGNTGELF
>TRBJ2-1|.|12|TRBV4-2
ASSQGGTSIEQF
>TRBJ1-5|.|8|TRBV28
ASSSQPQH
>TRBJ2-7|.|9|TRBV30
AWDLLGEQY
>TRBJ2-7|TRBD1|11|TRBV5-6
ASSWDRGYEQY
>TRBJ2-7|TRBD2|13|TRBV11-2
ASSAGTSGYYEQY
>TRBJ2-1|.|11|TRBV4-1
ASSQSESTGRF
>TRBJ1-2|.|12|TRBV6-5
ASSYGAGIYGYT
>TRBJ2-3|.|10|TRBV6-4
ASSDGRDTQY
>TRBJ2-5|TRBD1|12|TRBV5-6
ASSQQGTRETQY
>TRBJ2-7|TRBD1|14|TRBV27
ASSSFGQGTTYEQY
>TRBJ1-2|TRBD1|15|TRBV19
ASSIRDRGRLRHGYT
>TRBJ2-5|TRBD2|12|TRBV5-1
ASSPAQREETQY
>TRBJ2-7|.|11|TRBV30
AWDNSKQDEQY
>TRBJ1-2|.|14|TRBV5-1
ASSTPRGGINYGYT
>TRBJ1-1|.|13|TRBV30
AWSVGAGAGTEAF
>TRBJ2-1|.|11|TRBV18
ASSPSEGREQF
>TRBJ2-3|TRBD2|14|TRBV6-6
ASSLKRGGFPDTQY
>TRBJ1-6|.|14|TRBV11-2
ASSLVHRAHNSPLH
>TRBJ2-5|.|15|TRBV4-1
ASSNSGYPTPQETQY
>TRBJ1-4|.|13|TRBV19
ASSMERRGDEKLF
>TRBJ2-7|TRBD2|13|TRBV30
AWSVGRGGGYEQY
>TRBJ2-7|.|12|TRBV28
ASSFSGIAYEQY
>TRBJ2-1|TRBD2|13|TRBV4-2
ASSHTSGAYNEQF
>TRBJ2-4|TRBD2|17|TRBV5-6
ASSFSRAGGLLAKNIQY
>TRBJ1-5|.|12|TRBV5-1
ASSLVGGGEPQH
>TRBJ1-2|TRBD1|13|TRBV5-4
ASSWPDRQSYGYT
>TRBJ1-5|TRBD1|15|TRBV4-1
ASSQGRQGPRNQPQH
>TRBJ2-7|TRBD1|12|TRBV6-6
ASSDSGTGHEQY
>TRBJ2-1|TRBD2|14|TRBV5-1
ASSLEAGGSNNEQF
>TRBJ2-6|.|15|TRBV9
ASSVAGLSSGANVLT
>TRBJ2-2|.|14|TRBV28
ASKPFGQEGGGELF
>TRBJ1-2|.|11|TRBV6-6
ASSVDNFYGYT
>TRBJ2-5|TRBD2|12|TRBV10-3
AIRLAGEVETQY
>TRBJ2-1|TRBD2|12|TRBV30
AWNAGGPHNEQF
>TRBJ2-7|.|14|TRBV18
ASSPPSRGRENEQY
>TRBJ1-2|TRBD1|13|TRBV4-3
ASSQDRGVGYGYT
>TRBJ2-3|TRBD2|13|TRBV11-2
ASKSGGLGSDTQY
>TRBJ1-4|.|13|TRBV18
ASSPRTQKAEKLF
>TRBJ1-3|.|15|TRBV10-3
AISVSYQAPSGNTIY
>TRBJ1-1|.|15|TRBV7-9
ASSLAWSEGTNTEAF
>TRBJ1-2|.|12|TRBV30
AWSVAGSDYGYT
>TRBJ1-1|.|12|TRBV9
ASSVDYSNTEAF
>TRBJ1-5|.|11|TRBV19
ASSIDSDQPQH
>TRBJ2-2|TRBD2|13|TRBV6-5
ASSYMTSTTGELF
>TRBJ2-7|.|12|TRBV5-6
ASSLGQFAYEQY
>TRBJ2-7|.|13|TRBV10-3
AIRSGADRIYEQY
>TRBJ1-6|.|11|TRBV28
ASRDTNNSPLH
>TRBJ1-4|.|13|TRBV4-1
ASSQVVPEGEKLF
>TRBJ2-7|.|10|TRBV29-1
SVERGAVEQY
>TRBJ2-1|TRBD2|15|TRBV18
ATRTSGRFISYNEQF
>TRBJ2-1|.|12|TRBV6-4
ASSEEFGDNEQF
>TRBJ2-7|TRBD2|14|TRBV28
ASSLRTGAGGYEQY